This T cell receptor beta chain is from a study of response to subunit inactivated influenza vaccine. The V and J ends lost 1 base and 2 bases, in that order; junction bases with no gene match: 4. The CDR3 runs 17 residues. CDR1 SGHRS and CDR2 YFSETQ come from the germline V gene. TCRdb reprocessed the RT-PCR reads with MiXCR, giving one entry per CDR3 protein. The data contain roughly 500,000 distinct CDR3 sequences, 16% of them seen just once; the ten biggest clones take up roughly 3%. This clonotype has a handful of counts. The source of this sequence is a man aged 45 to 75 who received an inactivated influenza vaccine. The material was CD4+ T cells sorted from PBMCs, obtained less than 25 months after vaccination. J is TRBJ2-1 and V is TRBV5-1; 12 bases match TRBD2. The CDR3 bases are TGCGCCAGCAGCTTGACTAGCGGGAGGCTTACCTACAATGAGCAGTTCTTC. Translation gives CASSLTSGRLTYNEQFF.